The clone carrying this TCR beta chain was detected only a few times. No antigen is known for it. Data came from immunoSEQ multiplex PCR; TCRdb stores just in-frame clones and leaves some out. Counted here are approximately 30,000 clones, about 80% occurring once; the ten biggest clones make up 1.4%. This sample is part of a study of vaccination effects on CD4 cells after COVID-19. The ends lost 4 bases at V and 5 bases at J; junction bases unmatched: 8. Germline V gives CDR1 MGHRA, CDR2 YSYEKL. CDR3 length: 16 amino acids. After expansion with viral peptide pools in the ViraFEST assay, antigen-specific CD4+ T cells were sequenced. It was after around 10 days of culture that CD4+ T cells were isolated. Two-dose vaccination with either BNT162b2 or mRNA-1273 was given to the participants.

The genes are TRBV4-1 and TRBJ2-2, with TRBD1 matching over 9 bases. Sequenced here: CD4+ T cells from PBMCs cultured with HCoV-NL63 spike peptides, sampled after COVID-19 vaccination. This TCR came from a human donor who received a COVID-19 vaccine. Some clones in this sample may be carry-over from other donors' samples. The DNA of the CDR3 is TGCGCCAGCAGCCGACAGGGGGGGCAATATACCGGGGAGCTGTTTTTT. Translating it yields CASSRQGGQYTGELFF.